This is a list of T cell receptor beta chains from one sample in a study of cytomegalovirus exposure and HLA in healthy donors. Sequencing used immunoSEQ multiplex PCR; TCRdb keeps in-frame clones, though not all of them. The sample lists roughly 120,000 clones, around three quarters occurring once. The sequenced sample consisted of PBMCs. Receptors originate from a man aged 25-45 years in good health and CMV-seropositive. Both conserved end residues are part of each CDR3. A D gene is named only where the DNA matches it firmly. Clone sizes are given selectively: once, few, many, or a class where the clone is expanded.

CDR3 DNA,CDR3 protein,J gene,V gene,clone size,D gene
TGTGCCAGCAGCCCGCGACAGGGTCCTAGTTATGGCTACACCTTC,CASSPRQGPSYGYTF,TRBJ1-2,TRBV7-2,once,TRBD1
TGTGCCAGCAGCCAAGAGTTCAGCCAGACTGGCTATGGCTACACCTTC,CASSQEFSQTGYGYTF,TRBJ1-2,TRBV4-2,NA,NA
TGTGCCAGTAGTATTTCTCCGCGACTAGCCATCGAGCAGTTCTTC,CASSISPRLAIEQFF,TRBJ2-1,TRBV19,NA,TRBD2
TGCGCCATTCTAGCGGGTTCCTACGAGCAGTACTTC,CAILAGSYEQYF,TRBJ2-7,TRBV23-1,NA,TRBD2
TGTGCCGGCAGCCCGAGCAGTGGGAGGGAGACCCAGTACTTC,CAGSPSSGRETQYF,TRBJ2-5,TRBV7-8,NA,NA
TGTGCCAGCAGTGAGGTGACAGGTAAAGCTTTCTTT,CASSEVTGKAFF,TRBJ1-1,TRBV27,NA,NA
TGTGCCAGCAGCTTTATCGGAGGCAATCAGCCCCAGCATTTT,CASSFIGGNQPQHF,TRBJ1-5,TRBV5-5,NA,NA
TGTGCCAGTAGTATCTGGCTAGCGGACTCCTACGAGCAGTACTTC,CASSIWLADSYEQYF,TRBJ2-7,TRBV19,NA,TRBD2
TGTGCCAGCAGCCTTCCCGGACACAGCCCACAAAACTATGGCTACACCTTC,CASSLPGHSPQNYGYTF,TRBJ1-2,TRBV7-9,NA,NA
TGTGCCAGCAGCTTGGGAGGACTAGCGGGAGTAGGAGAGACCCAGTACTTC,CASSLGGLAGVGETQYF,TRBJ2-5,TRBV5-8,NA,TRBD2
TGCGCCAGCAGCTTGGATATGAGCGAACCCACAGATACGCAGTATTTT,CASSLDMSEPTDTQYF,TRBJ2-3,TRBV5-1,once,NA